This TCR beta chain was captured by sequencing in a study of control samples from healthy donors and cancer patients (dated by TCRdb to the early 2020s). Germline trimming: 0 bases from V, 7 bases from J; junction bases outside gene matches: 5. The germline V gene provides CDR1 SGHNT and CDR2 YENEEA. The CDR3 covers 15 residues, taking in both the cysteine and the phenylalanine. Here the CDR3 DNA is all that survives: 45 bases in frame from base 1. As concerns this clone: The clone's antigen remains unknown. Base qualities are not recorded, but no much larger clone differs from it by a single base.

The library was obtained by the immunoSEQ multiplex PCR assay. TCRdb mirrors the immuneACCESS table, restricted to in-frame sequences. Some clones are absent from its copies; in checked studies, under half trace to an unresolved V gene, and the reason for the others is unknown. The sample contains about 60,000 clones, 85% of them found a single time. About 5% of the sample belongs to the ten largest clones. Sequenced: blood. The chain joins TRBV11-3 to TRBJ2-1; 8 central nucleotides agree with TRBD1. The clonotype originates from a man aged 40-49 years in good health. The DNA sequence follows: TGTGCCAGCAGCTTAGAGACAGGGGTATGGAATGAGCAGTTCTTC. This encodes CASSLETGVWNEQFF.